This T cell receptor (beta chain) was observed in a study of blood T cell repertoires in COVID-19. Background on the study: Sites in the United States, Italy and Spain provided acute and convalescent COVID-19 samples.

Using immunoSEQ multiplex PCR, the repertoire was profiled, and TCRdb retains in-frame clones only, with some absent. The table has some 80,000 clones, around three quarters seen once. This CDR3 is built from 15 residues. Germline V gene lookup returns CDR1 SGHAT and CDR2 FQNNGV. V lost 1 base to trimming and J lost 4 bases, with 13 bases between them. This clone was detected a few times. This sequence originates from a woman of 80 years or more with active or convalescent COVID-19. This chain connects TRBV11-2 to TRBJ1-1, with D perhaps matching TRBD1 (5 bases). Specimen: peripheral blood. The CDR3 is CASSLVGGESTEAFF. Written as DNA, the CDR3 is TGTGCCAGCAGCTTAGTGGGAGGGGAATCCACTGAAGCTTTCTTT.